The 13 T cell receptor beta chains listed next were all sequenced from one sample in a study of cytotoxic CD8 clonotypes in ibrutinib-treated CLL. Using immunoSEQ multiplex PCR, the repertoire was profiled, and TCRdb retains in-frame clones only, with some absent. Among approximately 320,000 clones, roughly 67% were seen once, and the ten largest hold roughly 6%. The specimen comprised PBMCs, sampled after 36 months of ibrutinib treatment. Receptor source: a human donor with chronic lymphocytic leukemia.

This clone turned up a few times. The V call is TRBV28, the J call TRBJ1-2; unclear D gene. V was clipped by 3 bases and J by 0 bases, with 8 bases between them. The CDR3 is 14 amino acids. The germline V gene has CDR1 MDHEN and CDR2 SYDVKM. The CDR3 loop reads CASSFSPPNYGYTF. CDR3 DNA: TGTGCCAGCAGTTTTTCTCCTCCTAACTATGGCTACACCTTC.

The V and J genes are TRBV29-1 and TRBJ2-7, with 8 nucleotides matching TRBD1. V trimming: 2 bases; J trimming: 5 bases; junction bases outside the gene matches: 11. This CDR3 is 15 amino acids long. Germline values: CDR1 SQVTM, CDR2 ANQGSEA. Here the CDR3 DNA reads TGCAGCGTTGAATCTGGGCAGGGGGCAGTCCACGAGCAGTACTTC. Translating it yields CSVESGQGAVHEQYF.

V is TRBV27 and J is TRBJ2-7; no clear D. Trimming shortened V by 6 bases and J by 4 bases, and 16 bases separated the two germline ends. There are 14 residues in the CDR3. Germline V gene lookup returns CDR1 MNHEY and CDR2 SMNVEV (reference sequence). The CDR3 DNA follows: TGTGCCAGCAGCCCACGATACGGAGCATACGAGCAGTACTTC. It encodes CASSPRYGAYEQYF.

V gene TRBV7-9 combines with J gene TRBJ1-2; D not resolved. V was cut by 1 base and J by 4 bases, with 7 bases left in between. This CDR3 has 13 residues. CDR1 and CDR2 (germline): SEHNR, FQNEAQ (reference sequence). Written as DNA, the CDR3 is TGTGCCAGCAGCTTAGACCCGCTCTATGGCTACACCTTC. Protein product: CASSLDPLYGYTF.

The sample holds a few counts of this clone. The V call is TRBV5-1, the J call TRBJ2-1; 9 positions match TRBD2. The CDR3 is 15 amino acids. V was clipped by 5 bases and J by 5 bases; unmatched bases: 8. The germline V gene encodes CDR1 SGHRS and CDR2 YFSETQ. CDR3 DNA: TGCGCCAGCAGGATAAGCGGGGGGATCAACAATGAGCAGTTCTTC. Protein: CASRISGGINNEQFF.

This CDR3 reads CASSGELGDEQFF. The CDR3 nucleotides read TGCGCCAGCAGCGGAGAACTAGGAGATGAGCAGTTCTTC. The chain combines TRBV5-1 with TRBJ2-1; D possibly corresponds to TRBD2 (5 bases). The CDR3 length is 13 residues. In germline, CDR1 is SGHRS, CDR2 YFSETQ. Trimming stripped 4 bases from V and 8 bases from J, with 13 bases between.

V usage is TRBV5-5 and J usage is TRBJ2-5, with D hard to call. CDR3 length equals 15 residues. V was trimmed by 4 bases and J by 2 bases, leaving 15 bases between them. Per germline, CDR1 SGHKS and CDR2 YYEKEE (reference sequence). CDR3 DNA: TGTGCCAGCAGCCGAAGGGTGGCAGGACAAGAGACCCAGTACTTC. It is translated as CASSRRVAGQETQYF.

This clone occurred a few times. The rearrangement joins TRBV18 to TRBJ2-2, with D perhaps assigned TRBD1 or TRBD2 (5 bases each). Germline V gene data show CDR1 as KGHSH and CDR2 as LQKENI. This CDR3 has 15 residues. Trimming cost V 7 bases and J 2 bases, with 14 bases left between them. In nucleotides, the CDR3 is TGTGCCAGCTGGGGACCGAACCTAAACACCGGGGAGCTGTTTTTT. Amino acids: CASWGPNLNTGELFF.

The table lists this clone with a few counts. CDR3 region: CASSVTVRETQYF. As DNA, the CDR3 is TGTGCCAGCAGTGTCACAGTCAGGGAGACCCAGTACTTC. The chain employs TRBV2 and TRBJ2-5, with D unresolved. Trimming took off 4 bases at V and 5 bases at J, with 11 bases between the two ends. This CDR3 is 13 amino acids long. Germline loops: CDR1 SNHLY, CDR2 FYNNEI.

In its sample, this clone was seen a few times. The chain couples TRBV27 to TRBJ2-5; D not certain. Germline values: CDR1 MNHEY, CDR2 SMNVEV (reference sequence). V was cut by 6 bases and J by 0 bases, with 14 bases left in between. The CDR3 has 15 residues. The CDR3 DNA reads TGTGCCAGCAGACCGTCCTCTCTTCACCAAGAGACCCAGTACTTC. This translates into CASRPSSLHQETQYF.

This sequence joins TRBV28 and TRBJ2-7; D is perhaps TRBD1 (5 bases). The V and J ends lost 2 bases and 6 bases respectively, with 11 bases between them. The V gene's germline CDR1 is MDHEN and CDR2 SYDVKM. This CDR3 is 13 amino acids long. The CDR3 protein is CASSLDSNGEQYF. DNA for the CDR3: TGTGCCAGCAGTTTAGACAGCAACGGCGAGCAGTACTTC.

The rearrangement links TRBV5-1 to TRBJ1-2, with a weak D call TRBD1 (5 bases). This CDR3 comprises 15 residues. Trimming left V 1 base short and J 0 bases short, with 10 bases between. Germline V CDR1 and CDR2: SGHRS, YFSETQ. The CDR3 sequence: CASSLQGGSNYGYTF. The CDR3 region has the DNA TGCGCCAGCAGCTTGCAGGGAGGGTCTAACTATGGCTACACCTTC. Variable domain in full (rest from reference TRBV5-1 and TRBJ1-2): KAGVTQTPRYLIKTRGQQVTLSCSPISGHRSVSWYQQTPGQGLQFLFEYFSETQRNKGNFPGRFSGRQFSNSRSEMNVSTLELGDSALYLCASSLQGGSNYGYTFGSGTRLTVV.

The chain links TRBV19 to TRBJ1-2; 8 bases agree with TRBD1. This CDR3 spans 18 amino acids. CDR1 and CDR2 (germline): LNHDA, SQIVND (reference sequence). Trimming cost V 10 bases and J 2 bases; bases outside gene matches: 21. In DNA form, the CDR3 reads TGTGCCACTAAACTACTATCCGGACCAGGACAGGGCAACTATGGCTACACCTTC. This gives the protein CATKLLSGPGQGNYGYTF.